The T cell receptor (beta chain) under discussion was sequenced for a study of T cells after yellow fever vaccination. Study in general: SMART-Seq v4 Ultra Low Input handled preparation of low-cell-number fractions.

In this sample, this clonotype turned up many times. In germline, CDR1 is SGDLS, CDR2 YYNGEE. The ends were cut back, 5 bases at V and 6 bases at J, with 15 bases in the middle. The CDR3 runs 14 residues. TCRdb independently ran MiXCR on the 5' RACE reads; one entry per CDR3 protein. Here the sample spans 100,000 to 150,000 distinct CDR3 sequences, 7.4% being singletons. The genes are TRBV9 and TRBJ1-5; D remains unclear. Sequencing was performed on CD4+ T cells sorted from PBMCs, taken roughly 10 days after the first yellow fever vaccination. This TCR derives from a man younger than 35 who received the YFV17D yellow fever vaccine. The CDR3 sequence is CASSFLGWGQPQHF. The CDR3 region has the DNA TGTGCCAGCAGTTTCCTTGGCTGGGGTCAGCCCCAGCATTTT.